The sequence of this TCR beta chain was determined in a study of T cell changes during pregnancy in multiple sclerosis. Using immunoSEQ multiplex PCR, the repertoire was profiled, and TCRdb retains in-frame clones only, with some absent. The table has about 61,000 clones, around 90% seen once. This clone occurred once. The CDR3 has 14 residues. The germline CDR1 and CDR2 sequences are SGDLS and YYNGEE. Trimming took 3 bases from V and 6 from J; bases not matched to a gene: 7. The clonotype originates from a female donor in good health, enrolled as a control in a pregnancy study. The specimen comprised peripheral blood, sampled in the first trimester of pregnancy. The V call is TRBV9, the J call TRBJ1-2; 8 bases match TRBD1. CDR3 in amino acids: CASSARQGQDGYTF. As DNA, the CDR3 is TGTGCCAGCAGCGCCCGACAGGGGCAGGATGGCTACACCTTC.